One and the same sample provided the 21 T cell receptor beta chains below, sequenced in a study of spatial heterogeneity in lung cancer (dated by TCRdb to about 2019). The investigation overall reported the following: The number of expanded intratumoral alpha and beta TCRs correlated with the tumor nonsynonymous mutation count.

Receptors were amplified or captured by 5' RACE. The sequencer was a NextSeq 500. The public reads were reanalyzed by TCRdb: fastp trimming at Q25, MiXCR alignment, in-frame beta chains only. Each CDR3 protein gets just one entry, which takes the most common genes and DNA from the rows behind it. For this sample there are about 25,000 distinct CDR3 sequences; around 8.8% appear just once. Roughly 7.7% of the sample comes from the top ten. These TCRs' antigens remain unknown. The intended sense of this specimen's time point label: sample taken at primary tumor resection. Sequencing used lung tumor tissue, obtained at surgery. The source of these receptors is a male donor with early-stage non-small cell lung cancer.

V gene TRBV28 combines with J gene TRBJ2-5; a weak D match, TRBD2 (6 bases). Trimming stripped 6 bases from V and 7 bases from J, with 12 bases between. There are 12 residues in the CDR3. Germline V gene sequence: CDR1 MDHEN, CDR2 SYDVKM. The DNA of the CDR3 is TGTGCCAGCAGGGAGGGGAGATGGACCCAGTACTTC. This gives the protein CASREGRWTQYF.

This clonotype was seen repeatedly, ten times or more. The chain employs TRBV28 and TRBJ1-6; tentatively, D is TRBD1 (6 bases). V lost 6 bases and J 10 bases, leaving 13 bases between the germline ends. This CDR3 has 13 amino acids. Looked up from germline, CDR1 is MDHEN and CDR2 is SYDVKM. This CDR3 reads CASSPGQYSPLHF. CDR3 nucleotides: TGTGCCAGCAGCCCAGGACAGTACTCACCCCTCCACTTT.

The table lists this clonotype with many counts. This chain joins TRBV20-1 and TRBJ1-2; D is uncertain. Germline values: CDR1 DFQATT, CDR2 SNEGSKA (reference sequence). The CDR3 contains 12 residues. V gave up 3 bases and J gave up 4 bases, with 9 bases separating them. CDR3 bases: TGCAGTGCTAGTTCCAGAAGCTATGGCTACACCTTC. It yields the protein CSASSRSYGYTF.

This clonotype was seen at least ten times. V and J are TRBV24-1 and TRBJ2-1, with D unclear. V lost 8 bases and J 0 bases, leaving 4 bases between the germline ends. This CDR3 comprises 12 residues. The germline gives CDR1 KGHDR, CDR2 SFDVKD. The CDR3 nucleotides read TGTGCCACCACGAGCTCCTACAATGAGCAGTTCTTC. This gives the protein CATTSSYNEQFF.

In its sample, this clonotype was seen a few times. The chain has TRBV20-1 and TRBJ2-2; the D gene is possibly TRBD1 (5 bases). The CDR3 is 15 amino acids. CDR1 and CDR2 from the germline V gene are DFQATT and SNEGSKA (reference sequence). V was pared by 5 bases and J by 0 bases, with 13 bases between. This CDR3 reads CSAERTSANTGELFF. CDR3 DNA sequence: TGCAGTGCTGAAAGGACAAGTGCGAACACCGGGGAGCTGTTTTTT.

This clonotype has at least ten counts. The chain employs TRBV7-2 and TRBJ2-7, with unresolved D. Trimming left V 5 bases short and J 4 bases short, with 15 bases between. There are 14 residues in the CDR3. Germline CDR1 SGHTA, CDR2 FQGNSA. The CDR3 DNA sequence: TGTGCCAGCAGCCCCCGGTGGGGTCGATACGAGCAGTACTTC. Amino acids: CASSPRWGRYEQYF.

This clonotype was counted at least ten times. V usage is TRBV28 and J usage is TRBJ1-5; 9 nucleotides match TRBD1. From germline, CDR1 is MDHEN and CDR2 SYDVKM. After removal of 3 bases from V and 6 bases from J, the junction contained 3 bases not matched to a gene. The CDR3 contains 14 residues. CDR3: CASSLGTGFQPQHF. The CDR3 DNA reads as TGTGCCAGCAGTTTGGGGACAGGGTTTCAGCCCCAGCATTTT.

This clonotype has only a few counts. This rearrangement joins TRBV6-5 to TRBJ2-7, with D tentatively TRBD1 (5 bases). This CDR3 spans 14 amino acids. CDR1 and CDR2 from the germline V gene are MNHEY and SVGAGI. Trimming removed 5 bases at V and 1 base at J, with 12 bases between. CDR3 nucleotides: TGTGCCAGCAGTCCAGGGTTCTTGTCCTACGAGCAGTACTTC. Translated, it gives CASSPGFLSYEQYF.

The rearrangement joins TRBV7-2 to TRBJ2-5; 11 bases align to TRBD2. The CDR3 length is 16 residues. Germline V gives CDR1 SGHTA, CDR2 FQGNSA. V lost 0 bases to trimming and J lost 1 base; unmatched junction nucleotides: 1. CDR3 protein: CASSLALAGGQETQYF. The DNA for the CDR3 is TGTGCCAGCAGCTTAGCGCTAGCGGGGGGCCAAGAGACCCAGTACTTC.

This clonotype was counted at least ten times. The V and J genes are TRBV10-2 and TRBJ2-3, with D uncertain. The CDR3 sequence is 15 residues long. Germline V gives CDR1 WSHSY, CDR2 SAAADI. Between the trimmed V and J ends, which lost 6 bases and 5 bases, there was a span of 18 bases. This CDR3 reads CASRKGFSWGDTQYF. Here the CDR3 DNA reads TGCGCCAGCAGGAAGGGATTCTCCTGGGGAGATACGCAGTATTTT.

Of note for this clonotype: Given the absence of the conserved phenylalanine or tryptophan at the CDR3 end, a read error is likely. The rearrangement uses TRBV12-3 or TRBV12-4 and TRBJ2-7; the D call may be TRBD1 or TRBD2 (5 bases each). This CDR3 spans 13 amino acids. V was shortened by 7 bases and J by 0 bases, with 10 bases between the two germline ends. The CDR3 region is CASTPGPSYEQYS. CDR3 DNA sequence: TGTGCCAGCACCCCGGGACCCTCCTACGAGCAGTACTCC.

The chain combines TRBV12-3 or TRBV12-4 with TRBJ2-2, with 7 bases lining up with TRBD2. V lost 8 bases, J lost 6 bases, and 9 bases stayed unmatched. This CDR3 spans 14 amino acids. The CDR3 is CASRAGVESGELFF. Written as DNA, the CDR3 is TGTGCCAGCCGGGCGGGAGTGGAATCCGGGGAGCTGTTTTTT.

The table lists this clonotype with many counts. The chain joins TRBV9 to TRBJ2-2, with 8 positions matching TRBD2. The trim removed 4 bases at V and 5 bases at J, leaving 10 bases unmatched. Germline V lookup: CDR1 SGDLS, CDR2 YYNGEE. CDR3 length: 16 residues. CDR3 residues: CASSPGGGARTGELFF. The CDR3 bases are TGTGCCAGCAGCCCGGGAGGGGGGGCGAGGACCGGGGAGCTGTTTTTT.

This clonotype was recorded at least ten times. CDR3 bases: TGTGCCAGCCCTAATGAGCGAGACGGCAATCAGCCCCAGCATTTT. It encodes CASPNERDGNQPQHF. The chain has TRBV5-6 and TRBJ1-5, with no clear D. The V and J ends lost 7 bases and 2 bases respectively, with 16 bases between them. CDR1 SGHDT and CDR2 YYEEEE come from the germline V gene. The CDR3 covers 15 residues.

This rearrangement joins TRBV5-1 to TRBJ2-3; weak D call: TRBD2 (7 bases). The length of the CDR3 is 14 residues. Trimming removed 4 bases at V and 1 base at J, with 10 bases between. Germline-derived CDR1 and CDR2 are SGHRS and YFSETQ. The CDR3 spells CASSAGGRTDTQYF. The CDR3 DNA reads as TGCGCCAGCAGCGCCGGGGGGCGCACAGATACGCAGTATTTT.

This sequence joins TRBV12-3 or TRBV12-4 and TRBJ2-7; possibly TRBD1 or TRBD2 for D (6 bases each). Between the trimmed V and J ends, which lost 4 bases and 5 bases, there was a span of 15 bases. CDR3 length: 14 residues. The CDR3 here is CASSSRGVRNEQYF. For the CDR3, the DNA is TGTGCCAGCAGTTCGAGGGGGGTTAGGAACGAGCAGTACTTC.

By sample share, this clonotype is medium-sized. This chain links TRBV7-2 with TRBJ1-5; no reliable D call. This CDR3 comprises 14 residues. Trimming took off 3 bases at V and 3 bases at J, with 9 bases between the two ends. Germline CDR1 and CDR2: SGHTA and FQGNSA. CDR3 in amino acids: CASSLQGPNQPQHF. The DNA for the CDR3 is TGTGCCAGCAGCTTGCAAGGGCCCAATCAGCCCCAGCATTTT.

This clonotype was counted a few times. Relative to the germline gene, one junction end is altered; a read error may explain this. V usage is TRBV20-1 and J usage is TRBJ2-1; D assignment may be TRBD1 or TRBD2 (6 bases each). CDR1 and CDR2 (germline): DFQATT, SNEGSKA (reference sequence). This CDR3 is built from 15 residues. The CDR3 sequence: CSASRGVISSNEQFF. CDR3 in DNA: TGCAGTGCTAGTAGGGGGGTAATATCCTCCAATGAGCAGTTCTTC.

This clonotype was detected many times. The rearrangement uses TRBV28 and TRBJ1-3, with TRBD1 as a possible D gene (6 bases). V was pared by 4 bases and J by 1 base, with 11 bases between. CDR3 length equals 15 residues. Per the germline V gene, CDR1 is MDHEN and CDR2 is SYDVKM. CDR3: CASSSDTGSGNTIYF. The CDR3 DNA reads TGTGCCAGCAGTTCAGACACAGGGTCTGGAAACACCATATATTTT.

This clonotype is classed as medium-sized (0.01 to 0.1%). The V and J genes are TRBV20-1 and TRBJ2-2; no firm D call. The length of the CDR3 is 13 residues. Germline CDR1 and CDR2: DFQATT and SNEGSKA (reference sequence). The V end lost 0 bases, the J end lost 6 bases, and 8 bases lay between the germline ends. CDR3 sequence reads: CSARDTGAGELFF. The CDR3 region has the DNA TGCAGTGCTAGAGATACTGGAGCCGGGGAGCTGTTTTTT.

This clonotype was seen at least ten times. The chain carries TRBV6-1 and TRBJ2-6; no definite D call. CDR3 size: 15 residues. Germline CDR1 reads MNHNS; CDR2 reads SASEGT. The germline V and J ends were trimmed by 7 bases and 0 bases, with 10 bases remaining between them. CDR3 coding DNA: TGTGCCAGCATGGTTGACCTCTCTGGGGCCAACGTCCTGACTTTC. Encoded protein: CASMVDLSGANVLTF.